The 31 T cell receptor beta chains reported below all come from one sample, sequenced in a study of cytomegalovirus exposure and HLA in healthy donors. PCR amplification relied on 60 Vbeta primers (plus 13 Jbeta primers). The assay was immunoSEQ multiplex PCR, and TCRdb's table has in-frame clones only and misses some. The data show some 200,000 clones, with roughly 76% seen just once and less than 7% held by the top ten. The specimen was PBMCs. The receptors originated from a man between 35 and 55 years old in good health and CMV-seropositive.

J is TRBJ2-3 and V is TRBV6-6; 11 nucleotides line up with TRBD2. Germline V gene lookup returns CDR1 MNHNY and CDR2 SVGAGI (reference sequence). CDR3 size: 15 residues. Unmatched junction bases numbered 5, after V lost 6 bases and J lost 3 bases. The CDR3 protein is CASSRTSGGTDTQYF. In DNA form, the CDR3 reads TGTGCCAGCAGCCGTACTAGCGGGGGAACAGATACGCAGTATTTT.

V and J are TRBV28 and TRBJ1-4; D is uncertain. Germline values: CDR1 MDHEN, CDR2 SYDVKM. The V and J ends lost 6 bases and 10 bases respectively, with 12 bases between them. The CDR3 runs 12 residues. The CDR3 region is CASSLRRGKLFF. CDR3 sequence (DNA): TGTGCCAGCAGCCTCCGCCGGGGAAAACTGTTTTTT.

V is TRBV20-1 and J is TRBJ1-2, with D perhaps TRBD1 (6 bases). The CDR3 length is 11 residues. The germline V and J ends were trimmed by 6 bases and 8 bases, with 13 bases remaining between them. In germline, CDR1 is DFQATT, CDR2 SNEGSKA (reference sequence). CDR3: CSAKGGVGYTF. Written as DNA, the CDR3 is TGCAGTGCAAAAGGGGGGGTAGGCTACACCTTC.

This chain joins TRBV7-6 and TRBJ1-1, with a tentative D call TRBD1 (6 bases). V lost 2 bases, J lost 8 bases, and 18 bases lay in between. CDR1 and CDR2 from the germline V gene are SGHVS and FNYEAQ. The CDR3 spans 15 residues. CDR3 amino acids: CASSLNPSGAGEAFF. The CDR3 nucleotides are TGTGCCAGCAGCTTAAACCCTTCAGGGGCTGGGGAAGCTTTCTTT.

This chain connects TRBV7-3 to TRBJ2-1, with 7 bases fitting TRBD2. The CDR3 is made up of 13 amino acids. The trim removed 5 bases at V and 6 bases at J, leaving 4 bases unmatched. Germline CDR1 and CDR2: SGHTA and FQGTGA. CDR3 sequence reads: CASSPGGFNEQFF. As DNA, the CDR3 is TGTGCCAGCAGCCCGGGGGGATTCAATGAGCAGTTCTTC.

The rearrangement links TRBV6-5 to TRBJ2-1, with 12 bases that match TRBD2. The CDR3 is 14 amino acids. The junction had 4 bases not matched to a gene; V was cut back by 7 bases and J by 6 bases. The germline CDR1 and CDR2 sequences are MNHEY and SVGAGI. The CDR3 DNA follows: TGTGCCAGCAACCCTAGCGGGGGGGTCAATGAGCAGTTCTTC. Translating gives CASNPSGGVNEQFF.

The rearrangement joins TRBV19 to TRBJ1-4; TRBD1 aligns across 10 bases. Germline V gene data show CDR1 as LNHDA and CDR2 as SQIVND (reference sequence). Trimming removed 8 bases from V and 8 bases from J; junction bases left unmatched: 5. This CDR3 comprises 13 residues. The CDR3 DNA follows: TGTGCCAGTGCCGGGACAGGGGCAGAAAAACTGTTTTTT. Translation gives CASAGTGAEKLFF.

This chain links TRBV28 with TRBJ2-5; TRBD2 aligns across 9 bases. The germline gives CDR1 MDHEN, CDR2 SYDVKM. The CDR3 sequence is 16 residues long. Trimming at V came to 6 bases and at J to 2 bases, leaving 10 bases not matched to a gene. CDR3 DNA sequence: TGTGCCAGCAGCCAAAGCGGGGGGTCACCACAAGAGACCCAGTACTTC. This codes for CASSQSGGSPQETQYF.

This CDR3 reads CASSQLTGSVSVGYTF. DNA for the CDR3: TGCGCCAGCAGCCAACTGACAGGGTCAGTTAGTGTTGGCTACACCTTC. The genes are TRBV4-1 and TRBJ1-2; 7 positions match TRBD1. This CDR3 is built from 16 residues. J lost 7 bases, V lost 2 bases, and 13 bases had no gene match. Per germline, CDR1 MGHRA and CDR2 YSYEKL.

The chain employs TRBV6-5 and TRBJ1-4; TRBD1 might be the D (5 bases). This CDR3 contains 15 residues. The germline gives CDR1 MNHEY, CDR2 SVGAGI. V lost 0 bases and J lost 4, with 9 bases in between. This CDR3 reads CASSYSAGLNEKLFF. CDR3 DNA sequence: TGTGCCAGCAGTTACTCGGCAGGGCTTAATGAAAAACTGTTTTTT.

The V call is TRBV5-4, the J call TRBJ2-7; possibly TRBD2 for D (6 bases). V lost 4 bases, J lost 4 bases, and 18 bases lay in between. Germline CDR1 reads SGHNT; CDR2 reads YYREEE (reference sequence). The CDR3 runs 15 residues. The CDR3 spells CASSGGTQVVYEQYF. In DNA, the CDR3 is TGTGCCAGCAGCGGCGGGACCCAGGTTGTTTACGAGCAGTACTTC.

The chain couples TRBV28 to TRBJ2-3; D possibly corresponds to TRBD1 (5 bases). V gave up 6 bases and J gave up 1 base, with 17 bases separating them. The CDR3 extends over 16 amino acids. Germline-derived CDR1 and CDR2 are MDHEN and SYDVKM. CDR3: CASSLGQGVGTDTQYF. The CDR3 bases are TGTGCCAGCAGCCTAGGGCAGGGTGTTGGCACAGATACGCAGTATTTT.

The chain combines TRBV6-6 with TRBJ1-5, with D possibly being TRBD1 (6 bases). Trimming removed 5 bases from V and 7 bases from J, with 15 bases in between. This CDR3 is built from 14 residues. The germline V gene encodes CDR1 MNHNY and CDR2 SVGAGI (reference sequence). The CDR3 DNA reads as TGTGCCAGCAGTCTTCCAGGGGAGAGGCAGCCCCAGCATTTT. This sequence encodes CASSLPGERQPQHF.

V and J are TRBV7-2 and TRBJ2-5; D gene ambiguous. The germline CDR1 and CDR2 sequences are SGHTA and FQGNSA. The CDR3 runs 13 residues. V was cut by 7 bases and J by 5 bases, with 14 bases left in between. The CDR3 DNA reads TGTGCCAGCAAATCCTCATTTAGCGAGACCCAGTACTTC. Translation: CASKSSFSETQYF. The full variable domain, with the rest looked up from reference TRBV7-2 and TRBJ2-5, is GAGVSQSPSNKVTEKGKDVELRCDPISGHTALYWYRQSLGQGLEFLIYFQGNSAPDKSGLPSDRFSAERTGGSVSTLTIQRTQQEDSAVYLCASKSSFSETQYFGPGTRLLVL.

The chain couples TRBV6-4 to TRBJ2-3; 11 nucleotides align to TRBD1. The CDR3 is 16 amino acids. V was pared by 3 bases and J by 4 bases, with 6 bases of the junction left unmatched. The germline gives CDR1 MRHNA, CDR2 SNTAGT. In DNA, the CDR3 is TGTGCCAGCAGTGAAGGACAGGGGGCTTCGTCAGATACGCAGTATTTT. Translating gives CASSEGQGASSDTQYF.

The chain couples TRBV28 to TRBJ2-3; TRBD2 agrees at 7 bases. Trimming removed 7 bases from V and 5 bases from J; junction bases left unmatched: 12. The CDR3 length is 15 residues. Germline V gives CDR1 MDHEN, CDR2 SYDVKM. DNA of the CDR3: TGTGCCAGCACCCAAGGGCCGGGGAGGGTAGATACGCAGTATTTT. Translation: CASTQGPGRVDTQYF. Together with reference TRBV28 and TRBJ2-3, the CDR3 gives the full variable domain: DVKVTQSSRYLVKRTGEKVFLECVQDMDHENMFWYRQDPGLGLRLIYFSYDVKMKEKGDIPEGYSVSREKKERFSLILESASTNQTSMYLCASTQGPGRVDTQYFGPGTRLTVL.

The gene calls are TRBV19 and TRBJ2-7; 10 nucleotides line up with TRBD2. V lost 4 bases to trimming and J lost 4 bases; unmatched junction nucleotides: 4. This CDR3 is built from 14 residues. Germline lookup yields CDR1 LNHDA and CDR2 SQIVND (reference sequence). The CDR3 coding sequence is TGTGCCAGTAGTAAAGCGGGGGGGGATTACGAGCAGTACTTC. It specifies CASSKAGGDYEQYF.

CDR3 region: CASSESTGVRTEAFF. CDR3 sequence (DNA): TGCGCCAGCAGTGAGTCGACGGGGGTAAGGACTGAAGCTTTCTTT. This sequence joins TRBV10-1 and TRBJ1-1; maybe TRBD1 (5 bases). The CDR3 length is 15 residues. Between the trimmed V and J ends, which lost 0 bases and 5 bases, there was a span of 13 bases. Germline lookup yields CDR1 WNHNN and CDR2 SYGVQD (reference sequence).

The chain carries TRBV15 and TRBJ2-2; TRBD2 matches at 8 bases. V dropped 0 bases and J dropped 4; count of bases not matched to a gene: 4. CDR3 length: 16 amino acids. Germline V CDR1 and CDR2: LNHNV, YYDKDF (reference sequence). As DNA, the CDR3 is TGTGCCACCAGCAGAGATCGGCGGGGGGCCACCGGGGAGCTGTTTTTT. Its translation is CATSRDRRGATGELFF.

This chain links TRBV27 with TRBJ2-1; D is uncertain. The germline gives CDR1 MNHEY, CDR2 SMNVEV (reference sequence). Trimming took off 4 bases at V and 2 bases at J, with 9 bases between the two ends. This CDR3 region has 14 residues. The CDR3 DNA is TGTGCCAGCAGTTCCGGGTACGCCTACAATGAGCAGTTCTTC. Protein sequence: CASSSGYAYNEQFF.

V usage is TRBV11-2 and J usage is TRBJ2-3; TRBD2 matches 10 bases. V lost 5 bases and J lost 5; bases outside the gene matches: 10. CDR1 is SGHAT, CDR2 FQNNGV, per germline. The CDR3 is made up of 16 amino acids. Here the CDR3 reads CASSQSGGAGEDTQYF. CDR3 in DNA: TGTGCCAGCAGCCAAAGCGGGGGGGCCGGGGAAGATACGCAGTATTTT. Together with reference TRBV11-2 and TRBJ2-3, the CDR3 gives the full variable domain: EAGVAQSPRYKIIEKRQSVAFWCNPISGHATLYWYQQILGQGPKLLIQFQNNGVVDDSQLPKDRFSAERLKGVDSTLKIQPAKLEDSAVYLCASSQSGGAGEDTQYFGPGTRLTVL.

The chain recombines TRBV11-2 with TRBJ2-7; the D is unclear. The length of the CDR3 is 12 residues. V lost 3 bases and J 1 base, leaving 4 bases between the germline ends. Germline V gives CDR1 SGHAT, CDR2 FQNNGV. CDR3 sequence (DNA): TGTGCCAGCAGCTTCGGGTCCTACGAGCAGTACTTC. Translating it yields CASSFGSYEQYF.

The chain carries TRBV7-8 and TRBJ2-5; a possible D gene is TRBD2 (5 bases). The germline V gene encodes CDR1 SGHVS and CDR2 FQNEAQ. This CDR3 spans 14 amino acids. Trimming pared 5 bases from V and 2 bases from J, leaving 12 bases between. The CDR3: CASSLTGSQETQYF. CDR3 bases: TGTGCCAGCAGCCTAACGGGGTCACAAGAGACCCAGTACTTC.

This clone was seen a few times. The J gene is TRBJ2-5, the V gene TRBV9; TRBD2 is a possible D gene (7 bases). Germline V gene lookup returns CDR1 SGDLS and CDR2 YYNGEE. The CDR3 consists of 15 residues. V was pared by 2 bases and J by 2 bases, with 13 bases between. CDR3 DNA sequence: TGTGCCAGCAGCGTGGCGGGGGCGAAACAAGAGACCCAGTACTTC. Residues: CASSVAGAKQETQYF.

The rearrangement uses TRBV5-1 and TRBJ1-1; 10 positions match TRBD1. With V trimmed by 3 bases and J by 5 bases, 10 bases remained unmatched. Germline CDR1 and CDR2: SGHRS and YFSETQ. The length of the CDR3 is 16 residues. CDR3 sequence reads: CASSWDRGSIGTEAFF. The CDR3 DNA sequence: TGCGCCAGCAGCTGGGACAGGGGTTCGATAGGAACTGAAGCTTTCTTT.

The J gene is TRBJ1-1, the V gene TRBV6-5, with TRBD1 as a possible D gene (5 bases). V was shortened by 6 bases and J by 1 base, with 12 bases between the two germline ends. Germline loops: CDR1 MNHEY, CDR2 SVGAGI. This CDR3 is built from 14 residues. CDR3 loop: CASSRTLGNTEAFF. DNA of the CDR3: TGTGCCAGCAGCCGGACACTGGGGAACACTGAAGCTTTCTTT.

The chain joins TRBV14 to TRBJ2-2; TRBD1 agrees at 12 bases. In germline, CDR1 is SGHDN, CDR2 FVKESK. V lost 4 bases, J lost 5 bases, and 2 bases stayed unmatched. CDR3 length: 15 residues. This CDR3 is CASSPGQGATGELFF. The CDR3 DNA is TGTGCCAGCAGCCCGGGACAGGGGGCTACCGGGGAGCTGTTTTTT.

The CDR3 loop is CASSLTGAHNEKLFF. The CDR3 DNA sequence: TGTGCCAGCAGCTTAACCGGAGCCCATAATGAAAAACTGTTTTTT. The rearrangement uses TRBV7-3 and TRBJ1-4, with D unresolved. CDR3 length: 15 amino acids. CDR1 is SGHTA, CDR2 FQGTGA, per germline. Trimming took 0 bases from V and 4 from J, leaving 9 bases between them.

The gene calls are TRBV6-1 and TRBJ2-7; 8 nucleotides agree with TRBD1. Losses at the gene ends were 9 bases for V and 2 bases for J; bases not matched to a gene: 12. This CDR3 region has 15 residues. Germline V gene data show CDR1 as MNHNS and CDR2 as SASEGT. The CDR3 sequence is CARRDQDRGTYEQYF. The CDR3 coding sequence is TGTGCCAGAAGGGACCAAGACAGGGGCACCTACGAGCAGTACTTC.

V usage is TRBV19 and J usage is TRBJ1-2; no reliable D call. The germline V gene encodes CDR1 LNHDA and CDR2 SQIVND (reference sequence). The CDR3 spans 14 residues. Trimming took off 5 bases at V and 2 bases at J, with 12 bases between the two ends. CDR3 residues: CASSPSGRNYGYTF. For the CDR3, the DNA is TGTGCCAGTAGTCCCAGCGGGAGGAACTATGGCTACACCTTC.

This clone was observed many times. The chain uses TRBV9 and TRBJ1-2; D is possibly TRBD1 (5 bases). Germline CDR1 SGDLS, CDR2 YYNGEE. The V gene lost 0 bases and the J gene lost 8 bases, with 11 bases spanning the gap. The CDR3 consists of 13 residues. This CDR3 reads CASSVEGLKGYTF. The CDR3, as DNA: TGTGCCAGCAGCGTAGAGGGGCTAAAGGGCTACACCTTC.